This TCR beta chain was observed in a study of cytomegalovirus exposure and HLA in healthy donors. It was with 60 Vbeta and 13 Jbeta primers that the PCR ran. Data came from immunoSEQ multiplex PCR; TCRdb stores just in-frame clones and leaves some out. The sample consists of 100,000 to 150,000 clones, roughly 80% of them appearing once. The CDR3 contains 15 residues. V lost 4 bases to trimming and J lost 2 bases, with 16 bases between them. Germline CDR1 reads SGHRS; CDR2 reads YFSETQ. Concerning this clone itself: Its antigen is currently unknown.

Findings and caveats of the study: Earlier results showed most TCR beta V segments being productive about 87% or about 30% of the time. TCR beta chain V- and J-gene trimming was linked, in a later analysis, to a missense variant in DCLRE1C. There were 150 to 200 TCR beta chains listed as cytomegalovirus-associated.

The origin of this receptor is a woman in her thirties or forties in good health and CMV-seronegative. The sequenced sample was PBMCs. This chain uses TRBV5-1 with TRBJ2-7; D may be TRBD1 (6 bases). The CDR3 region is CASSAGQTSTYEQYF. In nucleotides, the CDR3 is TGCGCCAGCAGCGCTGGACAGACTTCAACCTACGAGCAGTACTTC.